These 21 T cell receptor beta chains share one sample of origin, sequenced in a study of CD8+ T cells in alopecia areata. Sequencing templates came from extracted RNA that was reverse transcribed into cDNA. Only in-frame clones appear in the TCRdb table, and some are missing; sequencing was by immunoSEQ multiplex PCR. The data hold tens of thousands of clones, with around 80% observed a single time. Sequencing was performed on NKG2D-low CD8+ T cells sorted from blood. Receptor source: a human donor with alopecia areata.

V and J are TRBV16 and TRBJ2-2; D call uncertain. The germline V gene encodes CDR1 KGHSY and CDR2 FQNENV. V shed 2 bases and J shed 4 bases, with 5 bases lying between them. The CDR3 runs 13 residues. The CDR3, as DNA: TGTGCCAGCAGCCAAGGGGTCACCGGGGAGCTGTTTTTT. Its translation is CASSQGVTGELFF. The variable domain in full, completed from reference TRBV16 and TRBJ2-2, reads GEEVAQTPKHLVRGEGQKAKLYCAPIKGHSYVFWYQQVLKNEFKFLISFQNENVFDETGMPKERFSAKCLPNSPCSLEIQATKLEDSAVYFCASSQGVTGELFFGEGSRLTVL.

The chain links TRBV4-1 to TRBJ2-3, with TRBD2 identical over 8 bases. V lost 4 bases to trimming and J lost 0 bases; unmatched junction nucleotides: 6. CDR1 and CDR2 from the germline V gene are MGHRA and YSYEKL. The CDR3 is 16 residues long. DNA of the CDR3: TGCGCCAGCAGCCTCACGGGGGGGGCTAGCACAGATACGCAGTATTTT. This gives the protein CASSLTGGASTDTQYF.

This chain joins TRBV29-1 and TRBJ2-4; D is undetermined. Germline V gene lookup returns CDR1 SQVTM and CDR2 ANQGSEA. The CDR3 consists of 15 residues. Trimming shortened V by 5 bases and J by 0 bases, and 14 bases separated the two germline ends. CDR3 amino acids: CSVSRVELAKNIQYF. CDR3 bases: TGCAGCGTTTCCCGGGTAGAACTAGCCAAAAACATTCAGTACTTC.

This chain links TRBV2 with TRBJ2-5; no clear D gene. Looked up from germline, CDR1 is SNHLY and CDR2 is FYNNEI. V shed 6 bases and J shed 4 bases, with 12 bases lying between them. The length of the CDR3 is 13 residues. The CDR3 nucleotides read TGTGCCAGCAGCTCCCGGGTTTCAGAGACCCAGTACTTC. Translated, it gives CASSSRVSETQYF.

Remarks on this clone: Different DNA sequences within this sample yield the same CDR3. V is TRBV20-1 and J is TRBJ2-1; D gene unclear. The V gene's germline CDR1 is DFQATT and CDR2 SNEGSKA (reference sequence). The CDR3 consists of 11 residues. Trimming cost V 1 base and J 3 bases, with 1 base left between them. The CDR3 bases are TGCAGTGCTAGAGTCTACAATGAGCAGTTCTTC. Its protein product is CSARVYNEQFF.

The chain combines TRBV27 with TRBJ2-2; unclear D gene. This CDR3 has 13 amino acids. The germline V gene encodes CDR1 MNHEY and CDR2 SMNVEV (reference sequence). Trimming stripped 3 bases from V and 4 bases from J, with 6 bases between. The CDR3 DNA reads as TGTGCCAGCAGTTTTCAATCCACCGGGGAGCTGTTTTTT. This sequence encodes CASSFQSTGELFF.

The chain couples TRBV7-6 to TRBJ2-7; D possibly matches TRBD1 or TRBD2 (5 bases each). In germline, CDR1 is SGHVS, CDR2 FNYEAQ. CDR3 size: 12 residues. V was clipped by 4 bases and J by 6 bases, with 10 bases between them. The CDR3 loop is CASSWDGGEQYF. The CDR3 DNA sequence: TGTGCCAGCAGCTGGGACGGTGGCGAGCAGTACTTC. Using reference TRBV7-6 and TRBJ2-7 for the parts outside the CDR3, the full variable domain is GAGVSQSPRYKVTKRGQDVALRCDPISGHVSLYWYRQALGQGPEFLTYFNYEAQQDKSGLPNDRFSAERPEGSISTLTIQRTEQRDSAMYRCASSWDGGEQYFGPGTRLTVT.

The gene calls are TRBV30 and TRBJ2-7, with D possibly being TRBD2 (6 bases). Germline CDR1 is GTSNPN and CDR2 is SVGIG (reference sequence). Trimming removed 3 bases from V and 0 bases from J, with 15 bases in between. The CDR3 runs to 15 residues. DNA for the CDR3: TGTGCCTGGAGCGGAAACGGGAGAATCTCCTACGAGCAGTACTTC. This translates into CAWSGNGRISYEQYF.

The chain uses TRBV29-1 and TRBJ2-5; 9 nucleotides agree with TRBD2. Looked up from germline, CDR1 is SQVTM and CDR2 is ANQGSEA. V shed 7 bases, J shed 3 bases, and the junction held 9 bases outside the gene matches. The CDR3 totals 14 residues. The CDR3 DNA is TGCAGCGATAAGACTAGCGGACTAGAAGAGACCCAGTACTTC. This sequence encodes CSDKTSGLEETQYF.

The CDR3 sequence: CASSLPQGGYTF. In nucleotides, the CDR3 is TGCGCCAGCAGCTTGCCCCAGGGTGGCTACACCTTC. The chain recombines TRBV5-1 with TRBJ1-2; TRBD1 is a possible D gene (5 bases). This CDR3 region has 12 residues. Deletions cut 1 base from V and 7 bases from J, with 8 bases between. Germline V gene lookup returns CDR1 SGHRS and CDR2 YFSETQ.

In this sample, this clone is medium-sized. This sequence joins TRBV4-3 and TRBJ2-7, with D unresolved. Germline CDR1 and CDR2: LGHNA and YSLEER. The CDR3 consists of 15 residues. V gave up 0 bases and J gave up 2 bases, with 11 bases separating them. The CDR3 here is CASSQEMGNPYEQYF. The CDR3 region has the DNA TGCGCCAGCAGCCAAGAGATGGGAAACCCCTACGAGCAGTACTTC.

V gene TRBV27 combines with J gene TRBJ1-5; D not resolved. With 5 bases removed from V and 1 base from J, the gap between germline ends came to 12 bases. CDR1 is MNHEY, CDR2 SMNVEV, per germline (reference sequence). CDR3 length equals 15 residues. CDR3 in amino acids: CASSISTASNQPQHF. DNA for the CDR3: TGTGCCAGCAGTATTTCGACCGCGAGCAATCAGCCCCAGCATTTT.

This clone was detected only a few times. The V gene is TRBV5-1, the J gene TRBJ2-7; D is perhaps TRBD1 or TRBD2 (5 bases each). Germline-derived CDR1 and CDR2 are SGHRS and YFSETQ. V was clipped by 0 bases and J by 6 bases, with 10 bases between them. This CDR3 has 13 residues. CDR3 region: CASSLDGAFEQYF. CDR3 DNA: TGCGCCAGCAGCTTGGACGGGGCGTTCGAGCAGTACTTC.

The chain has TRBV28 and TRBJ2-7, with a weak D call TRBD2 (6 bases). V was pared by 3 bases and J by 5 bases, with 17 bases between. Germline assignment: CDR1 MDHEN and CDR2 SYDVKM. The CDR3 length is 15 residues. CDR3 amino acids: CASSFGWEALDEQYF. DNA of the CDR3: TGTGCCAGCAGTTTTGGGTGGGAGGCGCTGGACGAGCAGTACTTC.

The chain joins TRBV4-2 to TRBJ2-7, with 7 bases fitting TRBD1. This CDR3 is built from 15 residues. Trimming took 3 bases from V and 2 from J; bases not matched to a gene: 7. CDR1 is LGHNA, CDR2 YNFKEQ, per germline. Written as DNA, the CDR3 is TGTGCCAGCAGCCAGGCACTGGGACAGCCCTACGAGCAGTACTTC. Its protein product is CASSQALGQPYEQYF.

This clone appeared a few times. This chain uses TRBV28 with TRBJ2-1; 8 nucleotides match TRBD1. V was pared by 3 bases and J by 10 bases, with 8 bases of the junction left unmatched. This CDR3 contains 14 residues. Germline CDR1 and CDR2: MDHEN and SYDVKM. CDR3 sequence (DNA): TGTGCCAGCAGTTTTGGACAGGGATTCAGGGAGCAGTTCTTC. It encodes CASSFGQGFREQFF.

The rearrangement joins TRBV28 to TRBJ2-5; D possibly corresponds to TRBD2 (5 bases). The length of the CDR3 is 15 residues. Trimming stripped 5 bases from V and 4 bases from J, with 17 bases between. CDR1 MDHEN and CDR2 SYDVKM come from the germline V gene. The CDR3 loop is CASSIPTSGRETQYF. The CDR3 nucleotides are TGTGCCAGCAGTATCCCTACATCTGGGAGAGAGACCCAGTACTTC.

Comments on this clone: Germline is not matched at one junction end, which may reflect a read error. Other DNA sequences in the same sample also yield this CDR3. V usage is TRBV7-2 and J usage is TRBJ2-6; maybe TRBD1 (6 bases). Germline CDR1 is SGHTA and CDR2 is FQGNSA. This CDR3 is built from 16 residues. CDR3 sequence (DNA): TGCGCCAGCAGCCAAGATCAGGGGAGTGGGGCCAACGTCCTGACTTTC. It yields the protein CASSQDQGSGANVLTF.

The J gene is TRBJ2-3, the V gene TRBV7-9, with 12 bases matching TRBD2. Germline V gene sequence: CDR1 SEHNR, CDR2 FQNEAQ (reference sequence). Trimming removed 5 bases from V and 6 bases from J; junction bases left unmatched: 9. The CDR3 runs 16 residues. The CDR3 reads CASSPRTSGVRDTQYF. CDR3 in DNA: TGTGCCAGCAGCCCGCGGACTAGCGGGGTGCGGGATACGCAGTATTTT.

The chain has TRBV29-1 and TRBJ2-2, with D uncertain. Germline V gene data show CDR1 as SQVTM and CDR2 as ANQGSEA. The V and J ends lost 5 bases and 0 bases respectively, with 7 bases between them. The CDR3 consists of 13 residues. In DNA form, the CDR3 reads TGCAGCGTTATCAGTCCGAACACCGGGGAGCTGTTTTTT. Protein sequence: CSVISPNTGELFF.

In DNA, the CDR3 is TGTGCCAGCAGCTTAGACGGGGTGGAGATGTATGGCTACACCTTC. It codes for CASSLDGVEMYGYTF. The rearrangement joins TRBV7-2 to TRBJ1-2; D gene uncertain. This CDR3 region has 15 residues. The germline V gene has CDR1 SGHTA and CDR2 FQGNSA. V gave up 1 base and J gave up 5 bases, with 14 bases separating them.